The 20 T cell receptor beta chains reported below all come from one sample, sequenced in a study of blood T cell repertoires in COVID-19. Sequencing was performed with immunoSEQ multiplex PCR; in TCRdb, only in-frame clones are kept and a portion is missing. The sample lists some 26,000 clones; 87% were seen once. The source material was peripheral blood. The receptors derive from a human donor with active COVID-19. The donor label of this sample is uncertain.

The V and J genes are TRBV3-1 (or the pseudogene TRBV3-2) and TRBJ1-5; D is perhaps TRBD1 (5 bases). V was clipped by 1 base and J by 10 bases, with 8 bases between them. Germline loops: CDR1 LGHDT, CDR2 YNNKEL (reference sequence). CDR3 length: 12 residues. The CDR3 nucleotides read TGTGCCAGCAGCCAAGCCGACAGTCCCCAGCATTTT. It specifies CASSQADSPQHF.

This clone has just one count. The chain couples TRBV19 to TRBJ1-5, with no clear D. V was clipped by 8 bases and J by 2 bases, with 10 bases between them. This CDR3 spans 13 amino acids. Germline-derived CDR1 and CDR2 are LNHDA and SQIVND (reference sequence). The DNA of the CDR3 is TGTGCCAGTGACGCCGGGGGCAATCAGCCCCAGCATTTT. Amino acid sequence: CASDAGGNQPQHF.

The count of this clone is one. This chain connects TRBV21-1 to TRBJ2-1; the table's D call of TRBD2 was not tested on the DNA. TRBV21-1 is a documented pseudogene. The length of the CDR3 is 15 residues. Written as DNA, the CDR3 is TGTGCCAGCAGCACTCTTAGCGGGGGATGGGATGAGCAGTTCTTC. Amino acid sequence: CASSTLSGGWDEQFF.

The chain combines TRBV4-1 with TRBJ1-3, with D tentatively TRBD1 (6 bases). Germline V CDR1 and CDR2: MGHRA, YSYEKL. V gave up 6 bases and J gave up 0 bases, with 21 bases separating them. CDR3 length: 18 amino acids. The CDR3 region has the DNA TGCGCCAGCAGTACGACAGGCGGAGGGACTAGCTCTGGAAACACCATATATTTT. It encodes CASSTTGGGTSSGNTIYF.

The chain joins TRBV19 to TRBJ2-1; 9 nucleotides line up with TRBD2. V shed 4 bases and J 9 bases; nucleotides not matched to a gene: 10. The germline CDR1 and CDR2 sequences are LNHDA and SQIVND (reference sequence). This CDR3 is built from 15 residues. Here the CDR3 reads CASSSPAGGPGEQFF. The CDR3 DNA is TGTGCCAGTAGTAGTCCGGCGGGAGGGCCGGGTGAGCAGTTCTTC.

The sample holds a few counts of this clone. The rearrangement uses TRBV30 and TRBJ1-6; TRBD1 matches at 7 bases. The CDR3 is made up of 14 amino acids. Germline assignment: CDR1 GTSNPN and CDR2 SVGIG (reference sequence). The V segment lost 5 bases and the J segment 9 bases; nucleotides outside the gene matches: 10. In DNA, the CDR3 is TGTGCCTGGGTACTAGAGGGGGCGACTTCACCCCTCCACTTT. Protein product: CAWVLEGATSPLHF.

The J gene is TRBJ2-2, the V gene TRBV2; D uncertain. V was cut by 6 bases and J by 0 bases, with 11 bases left in between. CDR1 SNHLY and CDR2 FYNNEI come from the germline V gene. There are 15 residues in the CDR3. The CDR3 DNA sequence: TGTGCCAGCAGGGAAACAGTGACGAACACCGGGGAGCTGTTTTTT. Translation: CASRETVTNTGELFF.

This clone was found once. J is TRBJ1-2 and V is TRBV19; tentative D call: TRBD1 (5 bases). The CDR3 covers 13 residues. CDR1 and CDR2 (germline): LNHDA, SQIVND (reference sequence). The V end was cut by 0 bases, the J end by 8 bases, with 10 bases between. The CDR3 DNA reads TGTGCCAGTAGTATAGACCAGACAGTAGGCTACACCTTC. Amino acids: CASSIDQTVGYTF.

The chain couples TRBV6-5 to TRBJ1-1; 9 positions match TRBD1. This CDR3 contains 15 residues. Germline CDR1 is MNHEY and CDR2 is SVGAGI. The trim removed 0 bases at V and 4 bases at J, leaving 3 bases unmatched. In DNA, the CDR3 is TGTGCCAGCAGTTACTCCGGGACAGGGACCACTGAAGCTTTCTTT. Its protein is CASSYSGTGTTEAFF.

Only one count was recorded for this clone. The gene calls are TRBV6-5 and TRBJ1-6; no clear D gene. V lost 6 bases and J 7 bases, leaving 7 bases between the germline ends. Germline V CDR1 and CDR2: MNHEY, SVGAGI. The CDR3 contains 12 residues. For the CDR3, the DNA is TGTGCCAGCAGCTCCCAGAATTCACCCCTCCACTTT. This gives the protein CASSSQNSPLHF.

V gene TRBV5-1 combines with J gene TRBJ2-7; 8 bases map to TRBD1. Trimming removed 4 bases from V and 0 bases from J; junction bases left unmatched: 0. Germline V lookup: CDR1 SGHRS, CDR2 YFSETQ. CDR3 length: 13 residues. The CDR3 DNA is TGCGCCAGCAGCACAGGGGGCTCCTACGAGCAGTACTTC. It codes for CASSTGGSYEQYF.

CDR3 bases: TGTGCCAGCAGTACCCGGACTAGCGGGAGGGCCCTCTACAATGAGCAGTTCTTC. This codes for CASSTRTSGRALYNEQFF. The chain combines TRBV6-2 or TRBV6-3 with TRBJ2-1; 15 bases match TRBD2. V gave up 5 bases and J gave up 3 bases; unmatched junction bases: 8. CDR1 is MNHEY and CDR2 is SVGEGT in the germline V gene. The CDR3 extends over 18 amino acids.

The chain couples TRBV27 to TRBJ2-1; 8 positions match TRBD2. Trimming cost V 0 bases and J 4 bases; bases outside gene matches: 2. The CDR3 spans 15 residues. Germline V CDR1 and CDR2: MNHEY, SMNVEV (reference sequence). The CDR3 here is CASSLSTSGYNEQFF. DNA of the CDR3: TGTGCCAGCAGTTTATCTACTAGCGGATACAATGAGCAGTTCTTC.

V gene TRBV18 combines with J gene TRBJ1-6, with D maybe TRBD1 (5 bases). The length of the CDR3 is 16 residues. Germline V gene lookup returns CDR1 KGHSH and CDR2 LQKENI. With 4 bases removed from V and 7 bases from J, the gap between germline ends came to 17 bases. In DNA, the CDR3 is TGTGCCAGCTCACACTCCACGGGTGACAGCAATTCACCCCTCCACTTT. It encodes CASSHSTGDSNSPLHF.

The V and J genes are TRBV29-1 and TRBJ2-7; 12 nucleotides match TRBD2. V lost 7 bases and J lost 9; bases outside the gene matches: 16. Germline V gives CDR1 SQVTM, CDR2 ANQGSEA. This CDR3 is built from 15 residues. In nucleotides, the CDR3 is TGCAGCGCCGGACTAGCGGGAACGGTTGAGGGCGGGCAGTACTTC. It is translated as CSAGLAGTVEGGQYF.

The V and J genes are TRBV24-1 and TRBJ2-5, with D possibly TRBD1 on 5 matching bases. Germline V gives CDR1 KGHDR, CDR2 SFDVKD. Trimming pared 6 bases from V and 0 bases from J, leaving 16 bases between. The CDR3 is made up of 16 amino acids. The DNA of the CDR3 is TGTGCCACCAGTCGTCAGGGTGGAGTATACCAAGAGACCCAGTACTTC. The encoded protein is CATSRQGGVYQETQYF.

The chain joins TRBV25-1 to TRBJ2-5; the match to TRBD2 covers 10 bases. CDR3 size: 17 residues. Germline V lookup: CDR1 MGHDK, CDR2 SYGVNS. The J segment lost 4 bases and the V segment lost 2 bases, leaving 10 bases of the junction unmatched. The CDR3 here is CASSERGRLAGGETQYF. Here the CDR3 DNA reads TGTGCCAGCAGTGAACGGGGTCGACTAGCGGGCGGAGAGACCCAGTACTTC.

The chain has TRBV3-1 (or the pseudogene TRBV3-2) and TRBJ1-6, with no clear D. The germline CDR1 and CDR2 sequences are LGHDT and YNNKEL (reference sequence). The V gene lost 1 base and the J gene lost 6 bases, with 7 bases spanning the gap. The CDR3 spans 14 residues. CDR3 region: CASSQVGSNSPLHF. CDR3 DNA sequence: TGTGCCAGCAGCCAAGTGGGCAGTAATTCACCCCTCCACTTT.

In its sample, this clone was seen a few times. The rearrangement joins TRBV9 to TRBJ1-5, with D possibly TRBD1 on 5 matching bases. The CDR3 is 12 residues long. Trimming pared 1 base from V and 10 bases from J, leaving 9 bases between. Germline V gene data show CDR1 as SGDLS and CDR2 as YYNGEE. The CDR3 loop is CASSVMGGPQHF. The CDR3 coding sequence is TGTGCCAGCAGCGTAATGGGGGGTCCCCAGCATTTT.

V is TRBV19 and J is TRBJ2-7, with 8 nucleotides matching TRBD1. The CDR3 loop spans 13 amino acids. Germline V gene lookup returns CDR1 LNHDA and CDR2 SQIVND (reference sequence). J gave up 5 bases and V 5 bases, and 5 bases lay outside the gene matches. CDR3 sequence (DNA): TGTGCCAGTAGTTCGGGGACAGGTAACGAGCAGTACTTC. Amino acids: CASSSGTGNEQYF. Looking up the rest from reference TRBV19 and TRBJ2-7 gives the full variable domain: DGGITQSPKYLFRKEGQNVTLSCEQNLNHDAMYWYRQDPGQGLRLIYYSQIVNDFQKGDIAEGYSVSREKKESFPLTVTSAQKNPTAFYLCASSSGTGNEQYFGPGTRLTVT.